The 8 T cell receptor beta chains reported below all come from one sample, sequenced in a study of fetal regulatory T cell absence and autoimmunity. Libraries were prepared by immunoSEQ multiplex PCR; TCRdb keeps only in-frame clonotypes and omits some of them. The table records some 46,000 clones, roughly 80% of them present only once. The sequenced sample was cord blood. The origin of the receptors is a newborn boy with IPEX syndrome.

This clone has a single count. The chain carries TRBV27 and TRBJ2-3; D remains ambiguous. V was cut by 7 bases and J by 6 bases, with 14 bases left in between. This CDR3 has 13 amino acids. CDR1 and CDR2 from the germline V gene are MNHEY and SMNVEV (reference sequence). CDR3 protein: CASTQFFGDTQYF. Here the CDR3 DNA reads TGTGCCAGCACCCAGTTTTTCGGGGATACGCAGTATTTT.

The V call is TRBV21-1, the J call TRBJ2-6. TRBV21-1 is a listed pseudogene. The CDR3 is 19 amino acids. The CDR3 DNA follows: TGTGCCAGCAGCAAGGGGGACCGGGATATAGCCTCTGGGGCCAACGTCCTGACTTTC. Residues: CASSKGDRDIASGANVLTF.

The CDR3 coding sequence is TGTGCCAGCAGCAAGGGACTAGCGGGAGAAGAGACCCAGTACTTC. Amino acid sequence: CASSKGLAGEETQYF. V gene TRBV21-1 combines with J gene TRBJ2-5; TRBD2 is the table's D call, not checked against the DNA. TRBV21-1 represents a pseudogene. The CDR3 is made up of 15 amino acids.

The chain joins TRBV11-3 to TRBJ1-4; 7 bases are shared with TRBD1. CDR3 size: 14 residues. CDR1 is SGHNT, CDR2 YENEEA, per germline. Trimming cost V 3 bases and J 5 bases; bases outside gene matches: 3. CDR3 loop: CASSFGRGNEKLFF. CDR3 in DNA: TGTGCCAGCAGCTTTGGCAGGGGGAATGAAAAACTGTTTTTT.

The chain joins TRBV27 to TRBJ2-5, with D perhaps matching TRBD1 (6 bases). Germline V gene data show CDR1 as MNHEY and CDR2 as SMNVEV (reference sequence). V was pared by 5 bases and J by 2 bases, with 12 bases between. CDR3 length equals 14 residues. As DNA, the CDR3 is TGTGCCAGCAGTCCCCTGGACAGACAAGAGACCCAGTACTTC. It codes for CASSPLDRQETQYF.

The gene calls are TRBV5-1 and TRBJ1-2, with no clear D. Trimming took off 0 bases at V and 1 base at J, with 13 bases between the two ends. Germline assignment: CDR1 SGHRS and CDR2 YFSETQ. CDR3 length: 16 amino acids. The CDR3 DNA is TGCGCCAGCAGCTTGGGAGCCTTTTCCTTTAACTATGGCTACACCTTC. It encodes CASSLGAFSFNYGYTF.

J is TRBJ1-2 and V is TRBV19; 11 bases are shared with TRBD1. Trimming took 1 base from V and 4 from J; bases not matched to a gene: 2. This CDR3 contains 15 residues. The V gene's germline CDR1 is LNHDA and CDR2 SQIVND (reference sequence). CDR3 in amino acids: CASSIAGTGGYGYTF. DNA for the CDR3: TGTGCCAGTAGTATAGCAGGGACAGGGGGCTATGGCTACACCTTC.

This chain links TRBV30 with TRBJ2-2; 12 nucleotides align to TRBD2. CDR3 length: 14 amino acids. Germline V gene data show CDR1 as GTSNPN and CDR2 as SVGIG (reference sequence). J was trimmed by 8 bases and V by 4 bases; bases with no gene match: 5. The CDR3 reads CAWTSGRVVGELFF. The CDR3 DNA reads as TGTGCCTGGACTAGCGGGAGGGTTGTGGGGGAGCTGTTTTTT. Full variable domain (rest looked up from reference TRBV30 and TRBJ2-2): SQTIHQWPATLVQPVGSPLSLECTVEGTSNPNLYWYRQAAGRGLQLLFYSVGIGQISSEVPQNLSASRPQDRQFILSSKKLLLSDSGFYLCAWTSGRVVGELFFGEGSRLTVL.